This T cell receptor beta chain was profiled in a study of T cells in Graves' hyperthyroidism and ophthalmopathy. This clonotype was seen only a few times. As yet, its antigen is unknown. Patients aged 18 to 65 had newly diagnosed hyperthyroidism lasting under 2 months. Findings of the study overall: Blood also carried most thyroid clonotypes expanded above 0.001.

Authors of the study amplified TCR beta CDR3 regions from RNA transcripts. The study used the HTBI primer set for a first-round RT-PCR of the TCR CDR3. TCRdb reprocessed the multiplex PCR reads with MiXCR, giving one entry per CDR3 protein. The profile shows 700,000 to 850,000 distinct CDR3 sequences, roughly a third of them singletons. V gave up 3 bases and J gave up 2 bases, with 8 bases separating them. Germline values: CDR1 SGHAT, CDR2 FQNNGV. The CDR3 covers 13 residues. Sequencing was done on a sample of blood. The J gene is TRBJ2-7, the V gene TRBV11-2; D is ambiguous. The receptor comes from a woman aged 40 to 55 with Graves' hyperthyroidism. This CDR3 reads CASSFGLTYEQYF. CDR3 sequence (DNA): TGTGCCAGCAGCTTTGGGCTCACCTACGAGCAGTACTTC.